The 24 T cell receptor beta chains below were found in one sample sequenced in a study of T cells in Graves' hyperthyroidism and ophthalmopathy. The source material, RNA transcripts, was used to amplify TCR beta CDR3 regions. When the TCR CDR3 underwent first-round RT-PCR, the HTBI primer set was used. TCRdb re-derived calls from the multiplex PCR reads in MiXCR, one entry per CDR3 protein. This table has 400,000 to 500,000 distinct CDR3 sequences, roughly 15% appearing once. Sequenced sample: blood. These receptor sequences come from a woman aged 18-35 years with Graves' hyperthyroidism.

This clonotype was observed at least ten times. The chain links TRBV11-2 to TRBJ2-7; 10 nucleotides align to TRBD1. Germline CDR1 is SGHAT and CDR2 is FQNNGV. The CDR3 consists of 14 residues. Trimming took 5 bases from V and 5 from J; bases not matched to a gene: 6. This chain's CDR3 is CASSMGQGFNEQYF. In nucleotides, the CDR3 is TGTGCCAGCAGCATGGGACAGGGGTTCAACGAGCAGTACTTC.

This clonotype was seen many times. The CDR3 loop reads CATSDLGGTVGQETQYF. The CDR3 nucleotides are TGTGCCACCAGTGATTTGGGAGGGACAGTTGGCCAAGAGACCCAGTACTTC. This rearrangement joins TRBV24-1 to TRBJ2-5; D possibly corresponds to TRBD1 (7 bases). Germline-derived CDR1 and CDR2 are KGHDR and SFDVKD. Trimming stripped 0 bases from V and 1 base from J, with 14 bases between. This CDR3 is 17 amino acids long.

This chain's CDR3 is CASSPGTPKETQYF. The CDR3 DNA is TGTGCCAGCAGTCCAGGGACACCTAAAGAGACCCAGTACTTC. The chain joins TRBV28 to TRBJ2-5; the D gene is possibly TRBD1 (6 bases). The CDR3 is made up of 14 amino acids. Germline V gene lookup returns CDR1 MDHEN and CDR2 SYDVKM. V was pared by 5 bases and J by 3 bases, with 13 bases between.

V usage is TRBV11-3 and J usage is TRBJ1-1, with TRBD1 as a possible D gene (5 bases). The V end lost 1 base, the J end lost 1 base, and 10 bases lay between the germline ends. This CDR3 spans 15 amino acids. Germline CDR1 and CDR2: SGHNT and YENEEA. The chain's CDR3 is CASSLVSGANTEAFF. Here the CDR3 DNA reads TGTGCCAGCAGCTTAGTTTCCGGGGCGAACACTGAAGCTTTCTTT.

Many counts were recorded for this clonotype. This sequence joins TRBV12-3 or TRBV12-4 and TRBJ2-2, with a tentative D call TRBD1 (5 bases). The V and J ends lost 5 bases and 4 bases respectively, with 20 bases between them. This CDR3 spans 17 amino acids. CDR3 coding DNA: TGTGCCAGCAGTCCTAGGGGTGGGTTTCGTGGCACCGGGGAGCTGTTTTTT. This translates into CASSPRGGFRGTGELFF.

The rearrangement links TRBV7-9 to TRBJ2-7; perhaps TRBD2 as D (6 bases). The CDR3 length is 17 residues. Germline lookup yields CDR1 SEHNR and CDR2 FQNEAQ (reference sequence). The V gene lost 3 bases and the J gene lost 3 bases, with 21 bases spanning the gap. The DNA for the CDR3 is TGTGCCAGCAGCTTGGGGGGAATCGGGGAAGCCGACTACGAGCAGTACTTC. Translating gives CASSLGGIGEADYEQYF.

This clonotype was found many times. This chain uses TRBV7-3 with TRBJ2-6; D could derive from TRBD1 or TRBD2 (7 bases each). The CDR3 runs 15 residues. Trimming shortened V by 0 bases and J by 9 bases, and 12 bases separated the two germline ends. The germline CDR1 and CDR2 sequences are SGHTA and FQGTGA. CDR3 amino acids: CASSLTGGGGNVLTF. The CDR3 bases are TGTGCCAGCAGCTTAACGGGAGGGGGCGGCAACGTCCTGACTTTC.

This clonotype has at least ten counts. The V and J genes are TRBV12-3 or TRBV12-4 and TRBJ2-7, with TRBD1 as a possible D gene (6 bases). CDR3 size: 14 residues. The germline V and J ends were trimmed by 3 bases and 3 bases, with 12 bases remaining between them. The CDR3 loop is CASSFGTSNYEQYF. The CDR3 DNA follows: TGTGCCAGCAGTTTCGGGACAAGTAACTACGAGCAGTACTTC.

The genes are TRBV19 and TRBJ1-5; 8 nucleotides match TRBD1. The CDR3 is 16 amino acids. CDR1 is LNHDA and CDR2 is SQIVND in the germline V gene (reference sequence). With 5 bases clipped from V and 4 bases from J, the junction kept 10 bases outside the gene matches. CDR3 loop: CASSVRTGSLNQPQHF. The DNA of the CDR3 is TGTGCCAGTAGTGTTCGGACAGGGAGTTTAAATCAGCCCCAGCATTTT.

This rearrangement joins TRBV6-2 or TRBV6-3 to TRBJ2-1; the D gene is possibly TRBD2 (5 bases). The CDR3 length is 15 residues. Trimming removed 7 bases at V and 0 bases at J, with 13 bases between. Germline values: CDR1 MNHEY, CDR2 SVGEGT. The CDR3 loop is CASMDGVFSYNEQFF. The CDR3 region has the DNA TGTGCCAGCATGGACGGGGTCTTCTCCTACAATGAGCAGTTCTTC.

The chain recombines TRBV12-3 or TRBV12-4 with TRBJ1-1; D is uncertain. The CDR3 is 13 amino acids. V was pared by 3 bases and J by 3 bases, with 8 bases between. The CDR3 DNA reads TGTGCCAGCAGTTTTCATCCCGACACTGAAGCTTTCTTT. The encoded protein is CASSFHPDTEAFF.

This clonotype was recorded at least ten times. The rearrangement joins TRBV11-2 to TRBJ2-7, with 11 bases identical to TRBD1. From germline, CDR1 is SGHAT and CDR2 FQNNGV. Trimming at V came to 0 bases and at J to 3 bases, leaving 4 bases not matched to a gene. This CDR3 contains 16 residues. The CDR3 region has the DNA TGTGCCAGCAGCTTAGAGGACAGGGGGCACCACTACGAGCAGTACTTC. The encoded protein is CASSLEDRGHHYEQYF.

In its sample, this clonotype was seen many times. The V gene is TRBV28, the J gene TRBJ2-7; D not certain. V gave up 3 bases and J gave up 2 bases, with 5 bases separating them. Germline CDR1 and CDR2: MDHEN and SYDVKM. The CDR3 length is 12 residues. As DNA, the CDR3 is TGTGCCAGCAGTTTGTTAACCTACGAGCAGTACTTC. This gives the protein CASSLLTYEQYF.

V is TRBV9 and J is TRBJ1-2; D call uncertain. This CDR3 has 16 amino acids. V lost 0 bases to trimming and J lost 4 bases, with 16 bases between them. Germline lookup yields CDR1 SGDLS and CDR2 YYNGEE. CDR3 coding DNA: TGTGCCAGCAGCGTAGAAGTTACGGCGCGGGGCTATGGCTACACCTTC. Translating gives CASSVEVTARGYGYTF. The whole variable domain, remainder taken from reference TRBV9 and TRBJ1-2, is DSGVTQTPKHLITATGQRVTLRCSPRSGDLSVYWYQQSLDQGLQFLIQYYNGEERAKGNILERFSAQQFPDLHSELNLSSLELGDSALYFCASSVEVTARGYGYTFGSGTRLTVV.

This clonotype was picked up many times. The chain links TRBV3-1 to TRBJ1-2, with D perhaps matching TRBD1 (5 bases). The CDR3 totals 13 residues. Trimming removed 5 bases at V and 1 base at J, with 8 bases between. Germline V lookup: CDR1 LGHDT, CDR2 YNNKEL (reference sequence). CDR3 protein: CASSSDSNYGYTF. The CDR3 DNA reads as TGTGCCAGCAGCTCCGACAGTAACTATGGCTACACCTTC.

V usage is TRBV12-3 or TRBV12-4 and J usage is TRBJ2-1, with D possibly being TRBD1 (6 bases). The CDR3 spans 19 residues. Trimming removed 6 bases at V and 8 bases at J, with 32 bases between. The CDR3, as DNA: TGTGCCAGCAGCTTATATAGCCCCTTGGGGGCTCAGGCTCTCGATGAGCAGTTCTTC. Residues: CASSLYSPLGAQALDEQFF.

This clonotype was counted between two and nine times. The CDR3 DNA reads TGTGCCAGCAGCCTGACAGCTAACCAAGACACAGATACGCAGTATTTT. Translation gives CASSLTANQDTDTQYF. The chain couples TRBV11-2 to TRBJ2-3, with D perhaps matching TRBD1 (5 bases). Germline V gives CDR1 SGHAT, CDR2 FQNNGV. The CDR3 has 16 amino acids. Trimming removed 5 bases from V and 2 bases from J, with 17 bases in between.

This clonotype has a count of ten or more. The chain is built from TRBV28 and TRBJ2-1, with TRBD2 matching over 13 bases. The germline CDR1 and CDR2 sequences are MDHEN and SYDVKM. This CDR3 comprises 15 residues. Germline trimming cut 6 bases from V and 8 bases from J; bases unmatched to any gene: 7. This chain's CDR3 is CASRRTSGSADEQFF. The CDR3 DNA is TGTGCCAGCAGGAGGACTAGCGGGAGCGCGGATGAGCAGTTCTTC.

Ten or more counts support this clonotype. The gene calls are TRBV28 and TRBJ2-7; perhaps TRBD1 as D (5 bases). The V gene lost 3 bases and the J gene lost 3 bases, with 15 bases spanning the gap. There are 15 residues in the CDR3. Germline V gives CDR1 MDHEN, CDR2 SYDVKM. In DNA, the CDR3 is TGTGCCAGCAGTTTTTCTGGAAACAGGTTCTACGAGCAGTACTTC. Its protein is CASSFSGNRFYEQYF.

There are many counts of this clonotype. The chain couples TRBV20-1 to TRBJ2-3, with TRBD1 matching 9 bases. V dropped 1 base and J dropped 4; count of bases not matched to a gene: 3. Germline lookup yields CDR1 DFQATT and CDR2 SNEGSKA (reference sequence). The CDR3 consists of 14 residues. CDR3 DNA: TGCAGTGCTAGAGGGGACAGGGAGGCAGATACGCAGTATTTT. Amino acids: CSARGDREADTQYF.

This clonotype was picked up many times. The CDR3 DNA reads as TGTGCCAGCTCAATGGATGAGCAGTTCTTC. Residues: CASSMDEQFF. The chain employs TRBV18 and TRBJ2-1, with D hard to call. The CDR3 covers 10 residues. The germline V and J ends were trimmed by 5 bases and 8 bases, with 4 bases remaining between them. In germline, CDR1 is KGHSH, CDR2 LQKENI.

This chain connects TRBV6-1 to TRBJ2-7; D assignment may be TRBD1 or TRBD2 (5 bases each). The germline gives CDR1 MNHNS, CDR2 SASEGT. V lost 2 bases and J 2 bases, leaving 13 bases between the germline ends. CDR3 length: 15 residues. Here the CDR3 reads CASSEPGAYPYEQYF. DNA of the CDR3: TGTGCCAGCAGTGAACCCGGGGCCTACCCCTACGAGCAGTACTTC.

A note on this clonotype: A read error may be the cause here, since a much bigger clone is one base away. V is TRBV15 and J is TRBJ1-5; 10 bases agree with TRBD1. The CDR3 contains 15 residues. Germline lookup yields CDR1 LNHNV and CDR2 YYDKDF (reference sequence). The CDR3 region is CATDGTGDSNRPQHF. CDR3 coding DNA: TGTGCCACGGACGGGACAGGGGATAGCAATCGGCCCCAGCATTTT.

Here the CDR3 reads CSAPPFGGAGNQPQHF. Written as DNA, the CDR3 is TGCAGTGCCCCTCCCTTCGGGGGGGCAGGCAATCAGCCCCAGCATTTT. V and J are TRBV20-1 and TRBJ1-5, with D perhaps TRBD1 (6 bases). The CDR3 sequence is 16 residues long. Trimming stripped 6 bases from V and 2 bases from J, with 20 bases between. Per the germline V gene, CDR1 is DFQATT and CDR2 is SNEGSKA (reference sequence).